This T cell receptor beta chain appears in the sequencing data of a study of blood T cell repertoires in COVID-19. Across the whole study: PBMCs, B-cell-depleted T cells, or T cells were the source of the cDNA or gDNA that made up the material.

V was clipped by 1 base and J by 4 bases, with 7 bases between them. The length of the CDR3 is 13 residues. CDR1 is LGHNA and CDR2 is YNFKEQ in the germline V gene. Exposed enrollees encountered a COVID-19 case at some point within 2 weeks before study entry. Assay used: immunoSEQ multiplex PCR; TCRdb lists only in-frame clones, some missing. The sample holds some 300,000 clones; approximately 91% are singletons and the top ten take 3.9%. V gene TRBV4-2 combines with J gene TRBJ1-1; D ambiguous. Sequencing was done on a sample of PBMCs or T cells enriched from blood (not recorded which). The receptor's source is a woman younger than 45 who had been exposed to COVID-19. The CDR3: CASSQGPGTEAFF. CDR3 DNA sequence: TGTGCCAGCAGCCAAGGGCCGGGCACTGAAGCTTTCTTT.